The present entry profiles one TCR beta chain with its context. This record comes from a study of shared T cell receptors in the human thymus. Libraries were prepared by immunoSEQ multiplex PCR; TCRdb keeps only in-frame clonotypes and omits some of them. Of about 660,000 clones in the sample, more than 75% are singletons; the top ten hold approximately 0.011%. Germline V CDR1 and CDR2: SGHTA, FQGNSA. The CDR3 is 15 residues long. V was pared by 5 bases and J by 1 base, with 11 bases between. This sample also appeared in a second study, on human thymus T cells. That work states: Donors were healthy Finnish infants having corrective surgery for congenital heart defects. The source of the thymus tissue was resections taken during corrective heart surgery. Use of V and J genes seemed skewed within the thymic and blood repertoires. Unrelated individuals had highly overlapping thymic repertoires, as reported in related research.

Sequencing input: thymocytes. The rearrangement joins TRBV7-2 to TRBJ2-2, with D hard to call. The receptor's source is a boy in the first two years of life with a congenital heart defect. The chain's CDR3 is CASSPAGGNTGELFF. The DNA for the CDR3 is TGTGCCAGCAGCCCGGCTGGCGGGAACACCGGGGAGCTGTTTTTT.